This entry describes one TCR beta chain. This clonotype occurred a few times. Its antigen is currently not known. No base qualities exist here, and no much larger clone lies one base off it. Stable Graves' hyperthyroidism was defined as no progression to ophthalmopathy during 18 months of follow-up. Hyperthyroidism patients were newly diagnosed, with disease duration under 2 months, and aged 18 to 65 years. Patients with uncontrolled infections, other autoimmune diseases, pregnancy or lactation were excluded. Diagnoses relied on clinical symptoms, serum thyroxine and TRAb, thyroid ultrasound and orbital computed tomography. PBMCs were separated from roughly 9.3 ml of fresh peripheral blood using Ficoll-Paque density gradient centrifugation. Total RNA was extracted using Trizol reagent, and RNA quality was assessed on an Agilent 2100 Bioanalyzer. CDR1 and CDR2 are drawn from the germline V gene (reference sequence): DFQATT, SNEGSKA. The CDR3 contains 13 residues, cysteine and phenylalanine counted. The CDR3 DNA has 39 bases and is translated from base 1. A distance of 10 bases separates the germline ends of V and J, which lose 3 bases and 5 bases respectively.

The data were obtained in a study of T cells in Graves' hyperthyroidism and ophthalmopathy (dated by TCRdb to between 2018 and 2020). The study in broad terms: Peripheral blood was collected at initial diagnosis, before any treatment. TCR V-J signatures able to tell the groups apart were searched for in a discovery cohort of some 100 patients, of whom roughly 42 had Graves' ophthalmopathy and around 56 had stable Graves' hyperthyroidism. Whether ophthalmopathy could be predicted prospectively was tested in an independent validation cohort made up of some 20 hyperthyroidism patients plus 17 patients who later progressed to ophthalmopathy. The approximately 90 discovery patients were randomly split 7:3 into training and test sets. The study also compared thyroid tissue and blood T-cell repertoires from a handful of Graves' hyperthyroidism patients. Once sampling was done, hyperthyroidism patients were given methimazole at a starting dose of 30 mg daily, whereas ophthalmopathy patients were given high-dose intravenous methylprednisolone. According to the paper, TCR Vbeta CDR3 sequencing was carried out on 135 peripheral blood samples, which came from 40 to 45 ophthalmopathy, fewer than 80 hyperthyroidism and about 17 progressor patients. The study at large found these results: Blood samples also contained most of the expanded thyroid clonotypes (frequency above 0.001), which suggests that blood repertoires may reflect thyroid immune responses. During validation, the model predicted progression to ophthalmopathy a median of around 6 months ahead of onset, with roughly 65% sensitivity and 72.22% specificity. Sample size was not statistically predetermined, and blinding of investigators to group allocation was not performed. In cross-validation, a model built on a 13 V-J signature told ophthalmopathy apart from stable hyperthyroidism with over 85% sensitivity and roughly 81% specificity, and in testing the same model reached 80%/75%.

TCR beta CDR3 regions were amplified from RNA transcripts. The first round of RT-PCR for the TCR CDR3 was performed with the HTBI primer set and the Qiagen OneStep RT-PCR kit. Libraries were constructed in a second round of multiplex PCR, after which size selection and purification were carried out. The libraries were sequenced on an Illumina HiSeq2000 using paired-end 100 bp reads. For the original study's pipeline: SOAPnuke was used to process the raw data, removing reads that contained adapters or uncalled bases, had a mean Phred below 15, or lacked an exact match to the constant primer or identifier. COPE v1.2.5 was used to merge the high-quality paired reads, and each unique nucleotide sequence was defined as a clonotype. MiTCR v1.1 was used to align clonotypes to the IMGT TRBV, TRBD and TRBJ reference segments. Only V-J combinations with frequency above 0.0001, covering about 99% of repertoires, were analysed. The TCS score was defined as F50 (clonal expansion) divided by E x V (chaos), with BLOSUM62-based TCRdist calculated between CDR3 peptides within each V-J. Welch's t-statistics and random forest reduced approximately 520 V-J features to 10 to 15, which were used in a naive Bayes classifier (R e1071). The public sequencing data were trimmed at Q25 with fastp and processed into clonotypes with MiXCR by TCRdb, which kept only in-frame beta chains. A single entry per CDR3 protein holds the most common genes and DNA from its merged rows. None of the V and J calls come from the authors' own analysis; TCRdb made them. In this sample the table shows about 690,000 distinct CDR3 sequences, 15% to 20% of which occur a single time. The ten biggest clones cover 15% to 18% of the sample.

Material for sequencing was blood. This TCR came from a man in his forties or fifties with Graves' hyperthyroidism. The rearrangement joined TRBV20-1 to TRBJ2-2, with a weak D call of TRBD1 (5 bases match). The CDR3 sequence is CSARGLRTGELFF. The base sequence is TGCAGTGCTAGGGGGCTTAGGACCGGGGAGCTGTTTTTT.